These 8 T cell receptor beta chains were all obtained from the same sample, sequenced in a study of graft-versus-host responses after intestinal transplantation. Some clones are missing from TCRdb's copy, which holds only in-frame ones; the method was immunoSEQ multiplex PCR. The repertoire holds about 39,000 clones, with 90% to 95% as singletons. The sequenced sample was PBMCs, obtained approximately 100 weeks after intestinal transplantation. The receptors come from a human patient who received an intestinal transplant, so some T cells may come from the graft donor.

The chain has TRBV6-1 and TRBJ2-7; no reliable D call. The CDR3 length is 14 residues. Trimming cost V 5 bases and J 0 bases, with 11 bases left between them. Germline CDR1 reads MNHNS; CDR2 reads SASEGT. Here the CDR3 reads CASSFFGNSYEQYF. In nucleotides, the CDR3 is TGTGCCAGCAGTTTTTTTGGGAACTCCTACGAGCAGTACTTC.

J is TRBJ2-1 and V is TRBV6-5; 7 bases match TRBD2. The CDR3 sequence is 15 residues long. The V and J ends lost 5 bases and 3 bases, in that order; junction bases with no gene match: 7. The germline CDR1 and CDR2 sequences are MNHEY and SVGAGI. The CDR3: CASSAGGGNYNEQFF. The DNA for the CDR3 is TGTGCCAGCAGTGCTGGGGGGGGAAACTACAATGAGCAGTTCTTC.

The J gene is TRBJ1-4, the V gene TRBV4-1, with 9 positions matching TRBD1. The CDR3 loop spans 17 amino acids. The V gene end was trimmed by 2 bases and the J gene end by 8 bases; junction bases not matched to a gene: 12. Germline CDR1 and CDR2: MGHRA and YSYEKL. The CDR3 region is CASSQLRTGQGGEKLFF. The CDR3 DNA is TGCGCCAGCAGCCAATTACGCACGGGACAGGGAGGGGAAAAACTGTTTTTT.

This chain links TRBV6-5 with TRBJ1-3; D remains unclear. This CDR3 has 15 amino acids. In germline, CDR1 is MNHEY, CDR2 SVGAGI. Deletions cut 5 bases from V and 0 bases from J, with 11 bases between. CDR3 sequence reads: CASSLLRGSGNTIYF. The CDR3 bases are TGTGCCAGCAGTCTGTTGCGGGGCTCTGGAAACACCATATATTTT.

The chain uses TRBV28 and TRBJ1-6; no firm D call. This CDR3 has 16 amino acids. CDR1 and CDR2 from the germline V gene are MDHEN and SYDVKM. Trimming took 3 bases from V and 7 from J, leaving 16 bases between them. The CDR3, as DNA: TGTGCCAGCAGTTTCTCGGGGTCATTCAGGAATTCACCCCTCCACTTT. The encoded protein is CASSFSGSFRNSPLHF.

The chain joins TRBV10-1 to TRBJ1-5; no clear D gene. The CDR3 is 14 residues long. Deletions cut 11 bases from V and 7 bases from J, with 21 bases between. The V gene's germline CDR1 is WNHNN and CDR2 SYGVQD (reference sequence). The CDR3 reads CAAKQTRDWQPQHF. CDR3 in DNA: TGCGCCGCCAAACAAACCAGAGATTGGCAGCCCCAGCATTTT.

The chain links TRBV19 to TRBJ2-6; no clear D. Trimming stripped 1 base from V and 4 bases from J, with 5 bases between. The CDR3 length is 14 residues. Germline CDR1 is LNHDA and CDR2 is SQIVND (reference sequence). CDR3 nucleotide sequence: TGTGCCAGTAGTATAGTCCCCGGGGCCAACGTCCTGACTTTC. Its translation: CASSIVPGANVLTF.

The rearrangement links TRBV28 to TRBJ2-5; TRBD1 matches at 9 bases. From germline, CDR1 is MDHEN and CDR2 SYDVKM. Germline trimming cut 3 bases from V and 2 bases from J; bases unmatched to any gene: 7. The CDR3 is 16 residues long. The CDR3 here is CASSLWTGEGQETQYF. The CDR3 coding sequence is TGTGCCAGCAGTTTGTGGACAGGGGAAGGTCAAGAGACCCAGTACTTC.